This T cell receptor (beta chain) emerged from a study of cytomegalovirus exposure and HLA in healthy donors. General study points: CMV antigen specificity of three CMV-associated chains was confirmed in vitro. The study listed under 200 cytomegalovirus-associated TCR beta chains.

This CDR3 contains 14 residues. The V and J ends lost 5 bases and 9 bases respectively, with 19 bases between them. Germline V lookup: CDR1 SEHNR, CDR2 FQNEAQ (reference sequence). Clones were read by immunoSEQ multiplex PCR, and TCRdb kept only the in-frame ones, dropping some. The data show approximately 80,000 clones, approximately 93% seen once. As for this clone: Its target is unknown.

The source is a woman in her twenties or thirties in good health and CMV-seronegative. This chain links TRBV7-9 with TRBJ1-1; tentative D call: TRBD1 (6 bases). Sequencing used PBMCs. CDR3 residues: CASSTRSTGPKAFF. The CDR3 nucleotides are TGTGCCAGCAGCACTAGGTCAACAGGGCCGAAAGCTTTCTTT.